This T cell receptor beta chain was sequenced for a study of CD8 T cells in ankylosing spondylitis. TCRdb recomputed calls from the 5' RACE reads with MiXCR, one row per CDR3 protein. Of some 290,000 distinct CDR3 sequences listed, over 15% are singletons. Germline CDR1 reads SGHKS; CDR2 reads YYEKEE (reference sequence). Trimming pared 4 bases from V and 2 bases from J, leaving 17 bases between. The CDR3 runs 16 residues. The chain joins TRBV5-5 to TRBJ2-3; D possibly matches TRBD1 or TRBD2 (5 bases each). The sample comprised blood, either unsorted or a sorted T cell fraction (not recorded which). This clonotype originated in a male donor with ankylosing spondylitis or in good health (not recorded which). The CDR3 loop reads CASSIEGPINTDTQYF. CDR3 nucleotides: TGTGCCAGCAGCATCGAGGGGCCAATAAACACAGATACGCAGTATTTT.